This T cell receptor beta chain comes out of a study of identical twins. V was pared by 4 bases and J by 5 bases, with 12 bases between. Germline lookup yields CDR1 SGHTA and CDR2 FQGNSA. This CDR3 is 14 amino acids long. TCRdb reprocessed the 5' RACE reads via MiXCR and lists one record per CDR3 protein. Of roughly 480,000 distinct CDR3 sequences listed, approximately 24% are singletons. The sample was also linked to a second study, of T cells expressing NK-cell markers. Per that paper: From sorted CD3+CD56+NKG2C+, CD3+CD56+NKG2C- and CD3+CD56-NKG2C+ T cells came the TCR beta repertoires. Restriction of the sorted population to alpha-beta TCR T cells was achieved in several experiments with an anti-gamma-delta TCR antibody.

The chain recombines TRBV7-2 with TRBJ1-5; D gene uncertain. Sequences were obtained from CD4+ T cells sorted from blood. The sequence came from a woman aged 18 to 35 in good health. CDR3 in amino acids: CASSSSQMDQPQHF. In nucleotides, the CDR3 is TGTGCCAGCAGCTCAAGCCAAATGGATCAGCCCCAGCATTTT.